This TCR beta chain stems from a study of OX40 agonist ivuxolimab in advanced cancers. Study-level information: The patients received ivuxolimab by intravenous route every 2 weeks at 0.01 to 10 mg/kg.

Study-wide findings and caveats: Among the lowest peripheral clonal expansion occurred in 0.1-3.0 mg/kg partial responders.

This clone was counted only a few times. Its antigen is unknown. The method was immunoSEQ multiplex PCR; TCRdb's version includes in-frame clones alone and lacks a portion of them. The profile shows about 47,000 clones, around 88% of them singletons. Germline values: CDR1 SGHDT, CDR2 YYEEEE. The V gene end was trimmed by 0 bases and the J gene end by 3 bases; junction bases not matched to a gene: 1. The CDR3 consists of 14 residues. This specimen was CD4+ or CD8+ T cells sorted from blood, taken in a trial of the OX40 agonist ivuxolimab. The receptor's source is an adult with an advanced solid tumor such as melanoma, head and neck, liver or kidney cancer. This sequence joins TRBV5-6 and TRBJ2-7; TRBD1 matches 9 bases. The CDR3 bases are TGTGCCAGCAGCTTGGACAGGGGGCTCTACGAGCAGTACTTC. The encoded protein is CASSLDRGLYEQYF.